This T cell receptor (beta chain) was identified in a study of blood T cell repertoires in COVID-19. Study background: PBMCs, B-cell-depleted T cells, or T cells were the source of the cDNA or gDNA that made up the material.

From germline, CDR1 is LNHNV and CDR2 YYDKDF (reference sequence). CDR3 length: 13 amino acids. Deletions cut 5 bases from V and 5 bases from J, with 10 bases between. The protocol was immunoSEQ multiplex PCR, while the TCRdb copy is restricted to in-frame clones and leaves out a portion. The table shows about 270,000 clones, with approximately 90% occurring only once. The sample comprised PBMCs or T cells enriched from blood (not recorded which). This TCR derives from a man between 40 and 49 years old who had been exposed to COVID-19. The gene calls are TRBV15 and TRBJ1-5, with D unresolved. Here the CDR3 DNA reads TGTGCCACCAGCCGGGATCGGGATCAGCCCCAGCATTTT. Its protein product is CATSRDRDQPQHF.